This T cell receptor beta chain was sequenced in a study of blood T cell repertoires in COVID-19. Background on the study: There were acute and convalescent COVID-19 samples, and they came from the United States, Italy and Spain. T cells, B-cell-depleted T cells, or PBMCs supplied cDNA or gDNA.

As originally analysed: Counts of nucleated cells, estimated from reference gene primer amplification, were obtained. Some clones are missing from TCRdb's copy, which holds only in-frame ones; the method was immunoSEQ multiplex PCR. V and J calls and clone size are copied from that table; D and trimming were computed from the DNA. The data show 210,000 or so clones, 85% to 90% seen once. CDR1 and CDR2 (germline): SGHTA, FQGNSA. The CDR3 consists of 15 residues. V lost 5 bases, J lost 4 bases, and 14 bases lay in between. The genes are TRBV7-2 and TRBJ2-2; the D gene is possibly TRBD1 (7 bases). Sample: peripheral blood. This TCR derives from a man aged 50 to 60 with acute or convalescent COVID-19. DNA for the CDR3: TGTGCCAGCAGCCTCAGACAGGGAGGCACCGGGGAGCTGTTTTTT. This codes for CASSLRQGGTGELFF. The complete variable domain, with remaining parts taken from reference TRBV7-2 and TRBJ2-2, reads GAGVSQSPSNKVTEKGKDVELRCDPISGHTALYWYRQSLGQGLEFLIYFQGNSAPDKSGLPSDRFSAERTGGSVSTLTIQRTQQEDSAVYLCASSLRQGGTGELFFGEGSRLTVL.